These 6 T cell receptor beta chains were sequenced from one sample in a study of blood T cell repertoires in COVID-19. The assay was immunoSEQ multiplex PCR, and TCRdb's table has in-frame clones only and misses some. The profile shows roughly 65,000 clones, under 85% of them singletons. Sequencing was done on a sample of peripheral blood. The receptor source for this set is a man in his fifties or sixties with acute or convalescent COVID-19.

V usage is TRBV30 and J usage is TRBJ1-3; D ambiguous. With 0 bases removed from V and 1 base from J, the gap between germline ends came to 7 bases. The CDR3 spans 14 residues. From germline, CDR1 is GTSNPN and CDR2 SVGIG (reference sequence). As DNA, the CDR3 is TGTGCCTGGAGTGTCGGGTTATCTGGAAACACCATATATTTT. This sequence encodes CAWSVGLSGNTIYF.

V usage is TRBV10-3 and J usage is TRBJ2-5; tentatively, D is TRBD2 (5 bases). Germline lookup yields CDR1 ENHRY and CDR2 SYGVKD. The CDR3 contains 13 residues. V shed 4 bases and J shed 4 bases, with 10 bases lying between them. DNA of the CDR3: TGTGCCATCAGTGTTTCGGGGTTAGAGACCCAGTACTTC. Translated: CAISVSGLETQYF.

Here the CDR3 DNA reads TGTGCCAGCAGTTTAACTGGCCGGGGCTCCTACGAGCAGTACTTC. This codes for CASSLTGRGSYEQYF. The chain recombines TRBV27 with TRBJ2-7; TRBD2 is a possible D gene (5 bases). V gave up 2 bases and J gave up 0 bases, with 11 bases separating them. This CDR3 spans 15 amino acids. CDR1 is MNHEY, CDR2 SMNVEV, per germline (reference sequence).

V usage is TRBV19 and J usage is TRBJ1-1; the D gene is possibly TRBD1 (6 bases). V shed 6 bases and J shed 5 bases, with 13 bases lying between them. The length of the CDR3 is 13 residues. CDR1 and CDR2 (germline): LNHDA, SQIVND (reference sequence). Written as DNA, the CDR3 is TGTGCCAGTAGACCCCCACAGGGAACTGAAGCTTTCTTT. This gives the protein CASRPPQGTEAFF.

This chain links TRBV24-1 with TRBJ2-2; D remains ambiguous. V dropped 4 bases and J dropped 3 bases, with 11 bases sitting between them. CDR1 and CDR2 from the germline V gene are KGHDR and SFDVKD. The CDR3 runs to 15 residues. CDR3 sequence: CATSDPGGDTGELFF. Written as DNA, the CDR3 is TGTGCCACCAGTGACCCTGGTGGAGACACCGGGGAGCTGTTTTTT.

J is TRBJ1-1 and V is TRBV7-2; no firm D call. CDR1 and CDR2 (germline): SGHTA, FQGNSA. The CDR3 totals 15 residues. V lost 0 bases, J lost 4 bases, and 12 bases lay in between. The DNA of the CDR3 is TGTGCCAGCAGCTTAGCCCCAACGGGGAGCACTGAAGCTTTCTTT. Amino acids: CASSLAPTGSTEAFF.